Shown below are 24 T cell receptor beta chains from a single sample sequenced in a study of blood T cells in healthy people across ages. The second PCR ran about 6 to 12 cycles with a sample-barcoded 5' primer and J-beta primers. Each CDR3 protein gets one entry after TCRdb re-called the 5' RACE reads with MiXCR. The sample consists of around 320,000 distinct CDR3 sequences, roughly 29% of them appearing once. The specimen was blood. These receptors originate from a woman in her sixties or seventies in good health.

The rearrangement links TRBV12-3 or TRBV12-4 to TRBJ2-1; D possibly corresponds to TRBD2 (6 bases). CDR3 size: 11 residues. Trimming took 5 bases from V and 12 from J, leaving 11 bases between them. The CDR3 nucleotides read TGTGCCAGCAGTAAGGGACTTGGGCAGTTCTTC. It is translated as CASSKGLGQFF.

In its sample, this clonotype was seen many times. The rearrangement uses TRBV5-1 and TRBJ2-7, with 10 bases lining up with TRBD2. Germline V gene sequence: CDR1 SGHRS, CDR2 YFSETQ. V shed 0 bases, J shed 4 bases, and the junction held 4 bases outside the gene matches. CDR3 length equals 15 residues. CDR3 in amino acids: CASSLAPAGGYEQYF. The CDR3 nucleotides are TGCGCCAGCAGCTTGGCCCCAGCGGGAGGGTACGAGCAGTACTTC.

The CDR3 DNA follows: TGTGCCAGCAGCGAAAACTCCAAAGATCAGCCCCAGCATTTT. This codes for CASSENSKDQPQHF. This chain joins TRBV7-9 and TRBJ1-5; D is unresolved. This CDR3 contains 14 residues. Trimming pared 5 bases from V and 5 bases from J, leaving 13 bases between. Germline-derived CDR1 and CDR2 are SEHNR and FQNEAQ (reference sequence).

This clonotype was detected only a few times. The chain employs TRBV7-9 and TRBJ1-1, with unresolved D. V lost 5 bases, J lost 7 bases, and 17 bases lay in between. The germline V gene encodes CDR1 SEHNR and CDR2 FQNEAQ (reference sequence). The CDR3 runs to 14 residues. CDR3 residues: CASSGDRAELEAFF. The CDR3 DNA reads as TGTGCCAGCAGCGGAGACCGGGCCGAACTTGAAGCTTTCTTT.

The chain combines TRBV20-1 with TRBJ2-7; no clear D. The CDR3 is made up of 11 amino acids. V was trimmed by 5 bases and J by 4 bases, leaving 9 bases between them. Per the germline V gene, CDR1 is DFQATT and CDR2 is SNEGSKA (reference sequence). The CDR3 here is CSAVLSYEQYF. CDR3 sequence (DNA): TGCAGTGCTGTTTTAAGTTACGAGCAGTACTTC.

The V gene is TRBV6-6, the J gene TRBJ2-7; 8 nucleotides align to TRBD1. The CDR3 extends over 15 amino acids. With V trimmed by 3 bases and J by 1 base, 5 bases remained unmatched. Looked up from germline, CDR1 is MNHNY and CDR2 is SVGAGI (reference sequence). DNA for the CDR3: TGTGCCAGCAGTTATCAGGGGACAGGTTCCTACGAGCAGTACTTC. Encoded protein: CASSYQGTGSYEQYF.

The rearrangement joins TRBV5-1 to TRBJ2-5; TRBD2 agrees at 14 bases. The CDR3 has 17 amino acids. Germline V gene lookup returns CDR1 SGHRS and CDR2 YFSETQ. V was clipped by 8 bases and J by 0 bases; unmatched bases: 9. In nucleotides, the CDR3 is TGCGCCAGTTCTACGACTAGCGGGGGGGCGTACCAAGAGACCCAGTACTTC. Translated, it gives CASSTTSGGAYQETQYF.

This clonotype was observed at least ten times. The chain is built from TRBV20-1 and TRBJ1-5; D gene unclear. CDR3 size: 13 residues. V shed 6 bases and J shed 3 bases, with 12 bases lying between them. Looked up from germline, CDR1 is DFQATT and CDR2 is SNEGSKA (reference sequence). CDR3 sequence reads: CSAGHLINQPQHF. The CDR3 region has the DNA TGCAGTGCAGGGCATCTAATCAATCAGCCCCAGCATTTT.

This clonotype occurred a few times. The gene calls are TRBV10-2 and TRBJ2-5; 9 bases map to TRBD1. Germline V CDR1 and CDR2: WSHSY, SAAADI. V gave up 3 bases and J gave up 11 bases; unmatched junction bases: 13. The CDR3 sequence is 15 residues long. In DNA, the CDR3 is TGCGCCAGCAGTGATTCCGGGACAGGGAGAAAAGAGCAGTACTTC. Its protein is CASSDSGTGRKEQYF.

This clonotype was counted only a few times. This chain joins TRBV5-5 and TRBJ2-1, with D tentatively TRBD1 or TRBD2 (5 bases each). CDR3 length: 16 residues. Germline CDR1 SGHKS, CDR2 YYEKEE (reference sequence). Trimming stripped 3 bases from V and 2 bases from J, with 15 bases between. The CDR3 protein is CASSSGPDTPYNEQFF. DNA for the CDR3: TGTGCCAGCAGCTCGGGACCGGACACCCCCTACAATGAGCAGTTCTTC. Using reference TRBV5-5 and TRBJ2-1 for the parts outside the CDR3, the full variable domain is DAGVTQSPTHLIKTRGQQVTLRCSPISGHKSVSWYQQVLGQGPQFIFQYYEKEERGRGNFPDRFSARQFPNYSSELNVNALLLGDSALYLCASSSGPDTPYNEQFFGPGTRLTVL.

The chain uses TRBV12-3 or TRBV12-4 and TRBJ2-6; D may be TRBD2 (6 bases). The CDR3 covers 14 residues. The V and J ends lost 7 bases and 4 bases respectively, with 11 bases between them. The CDR3 bases are TGTGCCAGCAAACTAGCTTCGGGGGCCAACGTCCTGACTTTC. Protein sequence: CASKLASGANVLTF.

This clonotype was seen a handful of times. The V gene is TRBV27, the J gene TRBJ2-3; D might be TRBD1 or TRBD2, each matching 5 bases. Germline V gene lookup returns CDR1 MNHEY and CDR2 SMNVEV (reference sequence). Trimming took off 6 bases at V and 2 bases at J, with 18 bases between the two ends. This CDR3 has 16 residues. CDR3 nucleotides: TGTGCCAGCAGCCCTATCAAGGGACGGATCACAGATACGCAGTATTTT. Protein sequence: CASSPIKGRITDTQYF.

The chain joins TRBV9 to TRBJ2-5, with 11 bases matching TRBD2. CDR3 length equals 17 residues. The germline CDR1 and CDR2 sequences are SGDLS and YYNGEE. The V and J ends lost 4 bases and 2 bases, in that order; junction bases with no gene match: 10. CDR3 in amino acids: CASSPGTSGTLQETQYF. CDR3 nucleotide sequence: TGTGCCAGCAGCCCCGGGACTAGCGGTACCCTACAAGAGACCCAGTACTTC.

This clonotype was seen many times. The chain recombines TRBV3-1 with TRBJ2-1, with D maybe TRBD2 (5 bases). Trimming stripped 4 bases from V and 0 bases from J, with 10 bases between. Germline V gene lookup returns CDR1 LGHDT and CDR2 YNNKEL (reference sequence). This CDR3 is 15 amino acids long. The CDR3 protein is CASSPQLGSYNEQFF. CDR3 DNA: TGTGCCAGCAGCCCACAACTAGGCTCCTACAATGAGCAGTTCTTC.

This clonotype appeared a few times. The chain links TRBV11-2 to TRBJ2-1; D is uncertain. The length of the CDR3 is 11 residues. CDR1 and CDR2 from the germline V gene are SGHAT and FQNNGV. Trimming cost V 5 bases and J 8 bases, with 7 bases left between them. CDR3 nucleotides: TGTGCCAGCAGCCAAAGTCATGAGCAGTTCTTC. Its protein product is CASSQSHEQFF.

There are many counts of this clonotype. The J gene is TRBJ2-5, the V gene TRBV5-1; D perhaps matches TRBD2 (6 bases). Near its end, the DNA agrees better with TRBJ2-1, so the J call may be wrong. This CDR3 spans 15 amino acids. Germline CDR1 SGHRS, CDR2 YFSETQ. The CDR3 sequence is CASIDLELGGNEQFF. The CDR3 DNA follows: TGCGCCAGCATCGACCTAGAGTTGGGAGGCAATGAGCAGTTCTTC.

This clonotype came up many times. The chain has TRBV12-3 or TRBV12-4 and TRBJ1-3; D possibly corresponds to TRBD1 (6 bases). The CDR3 is 13 residues long. Trimming took off 3 bases at V and 4 bases at J, with 7 bases between the two ends. CDR3 sequence: CASSLRGGNTIYF. For the CDR3, the DNA is TGTGCCAGCAGTTTGAGGGGGGGAAACACCATATATTTT.

This clonotype came up a few times. The J gene is TRBJ2-4, the V gene TRBV11-2, with 7 bases aligning to TRBD2. V gave up 3 bases and J gave up 1 base; unmatched junction bases: 6. The CDR3 has 16 amino acids. Germline lookup yields CDR1 SGHAT and CDR2 FQNNGV. The chain's CDR3 is CASSLGTGGAKNIQYF. The CDR3 coding sequence is TGTGCCAGCAGCTTGGGGACGGGAGGTGCCAAAAACATTCAGTACTTC.

This clonotype was seen once. The chain combines TRBV7-8 with TRBJ1-5; TRBD1 agrees at 8 bases. Germline trimming cut 1 base from V and 1 base from J; bases unmatched to any gene: 0. This CDR3 has 15 residues. Germline CDR1 SGHVS, CDR2 FQNEAQ. In nucleotides, the CDR3 is TGTGCCAGCAGCTTAGGGGACAGGAGCAATCAGCCCCAGCATTTT. Amino acid sequence: CASSLGDRSNQPQHF.

This clonotype was observed many times. This sequence joins TRBV11-2 and TRBJ2-1; 7 nucleotides align to TRBD2. This CDR3 is built from 16 residues. Germline V lookup: CDR1 SGHAT, CDR2 FQNNGV. With 6 bases clipped from V and 5 bases from J, the junction kept 13 bases outside the gene matches. The CDR3 loop reads CASRRGEGNVDNEQFF. The CDR3 DNA sequence: TGTGCCAGCAGACGGGGGGAGGGGAATGTGGACAATGAGCAGTTCTTC.

This clonotype was seen only a few times. V is TRBV18 and J is TRBJ2-5; either TRBD1 or TRBD2 may supply D (5 bases each). V dropped 2 bases and J dropped 9 bases, with 19 bases sitting between them. CDR3 size: 15 residues. Germline CDR1 and CDR2: KGHSH and LQKENI. CDR3 sequence (DNA): TGTGCCAGCTCACCAGGGTCGGCAGTACAGGAGGCCCAGTACTTC. It codes for CASSPGSAVQEAQYF.

This chain connects TRBV7-9 to TRBJ1-4; D gene ambiguous. The V gene's germline CDR1 is SEHNR and CDR2 FQNEAQ (reference sequence). V lost 2 bases to trimming and J lost 7 bases, with 8 bases between them. The CDR3 runs to 13 residues. The DNA for the CDR3 is TGTGCCAGCAGCTTATCCGGCCGTGAAAAACTGTTTTTT. Its translation: CASSLSGREKLFF. Full variable domain (missing parts from reference TRBV7-9 and TRBJ1-4): DTGVSQNPRHKITKRGQNVTFRCDPISEHNRLYWYRQTLGQGPEFLTYFQNEAQLEKSRLLSDRFSAERPKGSFSTLEIQRTEQGDSAMYLCASSLSGREKLFFGSGTQLSVL.

This clonotype was recorded at least ten times. This chain uses TRBV5-6 with TRBJ1-6, with 7 bases fitting TRBD1. Germline lookup yields CDR1 SGHDT and CDR2 YYEEEE. The CDR3 has 15 residues. V was pared by 3 bases and J by 12 bases, with 12 bases of the junction left unmatched. CDR3 DNA sequence: TGTGCCAGCAGCTCCGGACAGGTCGCAATGGGACCCCTCCACTTT. It specifies CASSSGQVAMGPLHF. The full variable domain, completed using reference TRBV5-6 and TRBJ1-6, is DAGVTQSPTHLIKTRGQQVTLRCSPKSGHDTVSWYQQALGQGPQFIFQYYEEEERQRGNFPDRFSGHQFPNYSSELNVNALLLGDSALYLCASSSGQVAMGPLHFGNGTRLTVT.

This clonotype was seen a handful of times. This chain joins TRBV27 and TRBJ2-1; TRBD2 aligns across 9 bases. Per the germline V gene, CDR1 is MNHEY and CDR2 is SMNVEV (reference sequence). The CDR3 totals 16 residues. The junction had 3 bases not matched to a gene; V was cut back by 0 bases and J by 3 bases. This CDR3 reads CASSLSSSGNYNEQFF. The CDR3, as DNA: TGTGCCAGCAGTTTATCGTCTAGCGGGAACTACAATGAGCAGTTCTTC.